This T cell receptor beta chain appears in the sequencing data of a study of a mutant IDH1 vaccine in newly diagnosed glioma. The overall study: Patients were pretreated with radiotherapy, temozolomide, or both, mostly both.

Trimming pared 6 bases from V and 3 bases from J, leaving 8 bases between. CDR1 is SGHNT and CDR2 is YENEEA in the germline V gene. There are 12 residues in the CDR3. Noted time point: week 5, during vaccination. Topical imiquimod accompanied each vaccine dose, which consisted of 300 ug of mutant IDH1 20-mer peptide. Sequencing used immunoSEQ multiplex PCR; TCRdb keeps in-frame clones, though not all of them. The table includes 27,000 or so clones, more than 60% detected once. On this clone itself: Its antigen is unidentified.

This TCR was sampled from a man aged 40-55 years with glioma. Some clones in this sample may be carry-over from other donors' samples. The V call is TRBV11-3, the J call TRBJ2-5; D possibly corresponds to TRBD2 (5 bases). The starting material was PBMCs, obtained from a glioma patient whose treatment included an IDH1 peptide vaccine. CDR3 residues: CASSPGEETQYF. CDR3 nucleotides: TGTGCCAGCAGTCCCGGGGAAGAGACCCAGTACTTC.